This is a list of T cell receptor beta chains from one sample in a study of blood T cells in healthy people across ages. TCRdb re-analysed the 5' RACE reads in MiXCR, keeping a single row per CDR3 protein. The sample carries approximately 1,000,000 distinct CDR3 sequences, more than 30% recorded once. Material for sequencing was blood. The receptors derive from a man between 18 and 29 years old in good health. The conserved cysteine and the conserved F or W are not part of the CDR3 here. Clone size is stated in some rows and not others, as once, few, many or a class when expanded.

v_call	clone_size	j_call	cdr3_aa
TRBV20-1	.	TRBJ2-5	SARNLGREETQY
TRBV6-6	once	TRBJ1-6	ASRDRTNSPLH
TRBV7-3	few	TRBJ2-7	ASSSTAASSYEQY
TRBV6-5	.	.	ASSYGTRKTQY
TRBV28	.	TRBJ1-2	ASRDRGTLYGYT
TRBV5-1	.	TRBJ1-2	ASSATDSNYGYT
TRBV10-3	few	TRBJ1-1	AISDPQGDVRTEAF
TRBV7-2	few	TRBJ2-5	ASSSLRGAETQY
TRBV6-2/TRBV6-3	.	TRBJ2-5	ASSYGTSAETQY
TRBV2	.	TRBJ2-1	ASSKGTANEQF
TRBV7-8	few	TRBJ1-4	AIKPPENEKLF
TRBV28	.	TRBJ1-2	ASSVSSRPDDT
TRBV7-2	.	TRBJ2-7	ASSFRTGVYYEQY
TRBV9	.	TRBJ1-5	ASSKGQQPQH
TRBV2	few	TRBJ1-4	ASSVSVGKLF
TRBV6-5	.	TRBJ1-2	ASGLSRGYT
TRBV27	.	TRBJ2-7	ASSSATASSYNEQY
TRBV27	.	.	ASRRWSGGANIQY
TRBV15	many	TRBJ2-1	ATSRGLGPSRDNEQF
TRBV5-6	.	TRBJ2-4	ASSPLGSGTSIQY
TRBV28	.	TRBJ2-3	ASIGSVNTQY
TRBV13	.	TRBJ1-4	ASSGQGSNEKLF
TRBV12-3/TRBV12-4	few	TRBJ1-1	ASSLASDTEAF
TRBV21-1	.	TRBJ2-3	ASSEPSGAGDTQY
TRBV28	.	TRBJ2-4	ASSVGTGGRVEY
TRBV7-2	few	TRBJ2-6	ASSLQGGTGANVLT
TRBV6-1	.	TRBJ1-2	ASSQDRVYGHT
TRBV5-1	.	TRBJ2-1	ASSQHRSGSYNEQF
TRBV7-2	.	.	ASRRRTSYNEQY
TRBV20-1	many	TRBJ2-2	SARSPGVTGELF
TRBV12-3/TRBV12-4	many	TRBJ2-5	ASSLVGQQETQY
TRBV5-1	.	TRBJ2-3	ASSFSSRSTDTQY
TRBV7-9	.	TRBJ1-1	ASSPEKIDGEAF
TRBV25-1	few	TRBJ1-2	ASHAGGRRGYT
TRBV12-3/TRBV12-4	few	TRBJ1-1	AIVVGNTEAF
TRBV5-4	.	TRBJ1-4	ASSWGIGGGNEKLF
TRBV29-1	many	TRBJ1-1	SVRQGDTEAF
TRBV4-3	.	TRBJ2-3	ASSQDGLVKDTQY
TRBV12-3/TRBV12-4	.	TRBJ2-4	ASSSTRTSLDEQY
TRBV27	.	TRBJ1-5	ASSLTGRVQPQH
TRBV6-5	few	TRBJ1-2	ASSSGGVRWGYT
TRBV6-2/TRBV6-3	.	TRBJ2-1	ASSYGQGLSPDHEQF
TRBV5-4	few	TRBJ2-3	ASSLRSATDTQY
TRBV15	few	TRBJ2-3	ATSRARTLDTQY
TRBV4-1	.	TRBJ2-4	ASSQGLVSGALKNIQY
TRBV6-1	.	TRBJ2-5	ASSPTSGGDFILQETQY
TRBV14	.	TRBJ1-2	ASSQESYSNYGYT
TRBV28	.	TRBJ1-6	ASRTALSNPPH
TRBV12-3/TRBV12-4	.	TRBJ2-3	ASRGKGQKVTDTQY
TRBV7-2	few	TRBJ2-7	ASSLDRYLSGEQY
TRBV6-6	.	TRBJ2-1	ASSSGTPKVDEQF
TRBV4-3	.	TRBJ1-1	ASSQGGQGYTEAF